Detailed here is one T cell receptor beta chain. What it binds is not known. Germline-derived CDR1 and CDR2 are KGHSH and LQKENI. Losses at the gene ends were 1 base for V and 7 bases for J; bases not matched to a gene: 2. The CDR3 loop spans 13 amino acids. These data come from a study of PD-L1 blockade in urothelial cancer. Looking at the study overall: From 2014, patients received atezolizumab, given as 1,200 mg intravenously every 3 weeks. Of prior chemotherapy regimens, patients had received between 0 and 3.

Study-wide points: Those with durable benefit had larger increases in tumor-associated blood clones at 3 weeks.

A total of 1 to 8 samples per patient were collected pretreatment and on-treatment. Assay: immunoSEQ multiplex PCR; the TCRdb copy retains only in-frame clones and omits some. Of around 53,000 clones listed, 84% are singletons. The chain carries TRBV18 and TRBJ1-2; 8 bases match TRBD1. The sample here was PBMCs, taken around atezolizumab (anti-PD-L1) treatment. The receptor was isolated from a man between 35 and 55 years old with urothelial cancer. Here the CDR3 DNA reads TGTGCCAGCTCACCACGGACAGGGTTTGGCTACACCTTC. This encodes CASSPRTGFGYTF.